This T cell receptor beta chain was sequenced during a study of blood T cell repertoires in COVID-19. The germline V gene has CDR1 LGHDT and CDR2 YNNKEL (reference sequence). The CDR3 is 15 amino acids. The ends lost 4 bases at V and 3 bases at J; junction bases unmatched: 5. In the source study's methods: The authors estimated nucleated cell counts from reference gene primer amplification. Profiled with immunoSEQ multiplex PCR; TCRdb holds only in-frame clones, not every one. Clone size and the V and J calls come from that table; the DNA yielded D and trimming. The sample lists about 210,000 clones; 70% to 85% were seen once.

The receptor's source is a woman of 80 years or more with COVID-19, enrolled during active disease. The J gene is TRBJ2-3, the V gene TRBV3-1 (or the pseudogene TRBV3-2), with 9 bases that match TRBD2. The sample consisted of peripheral blood. CDR3 in amino acids: CASSRGGARTDTQYF. As DNA, the CDR3 is TGTGCCAGCAGCCGCGGGGGGGCCAGGACAGATACGCAGTATTTT.